The T cell receptor beta chain described here comes from a study of blood T cell repertoires in COVID-19. Sequencing used immunoSEQ multiplex PCR; TCRdb keeps in-frame clones, though not all of them. Of fewer than 450,000 clones in the sample, roughly 87% were seen once. Trimming stripped 2 bases from V and 0 bases from J, with 13 bases between. CDR3 length: 15 residues. Germline assignment: CDR1 GTSNPN and CDR2 SVGIG (reference sequence). This receptor was identified in a woman aged 30 to 39 who had recovered from COVID-19. The sequenced sample consisted of PBMCs or T cells enriched from blood (not recorded which). The chain joins TRBV30 to TRBJ2-5, with TRBD1 as a possible D gene (6 bases). Written as DNA, the CDR3 is TGTGCCTGGAGTTTATGGACAGAGTACCAAGAGACCCAGTACTTC. Amino acids: CAWSLWTEYQETQYF.